The subject of this entry is one T cell receptor (beta chain). Method: immunoSEQ multiplex PCR; TCRdb's copy keeps in-frame clones and lacks some. The table records tens of thousands of clones, 80% to 90% of them present only once. The CDR3 runs to 17 residues. The germline V gene encodes CDR1 MGHRA and CDR2 YSYEKL. This sample was taken from a study of T cell changes during pregnancy in multiple sclerosis. The starting material was CD4+ T cells from peripheral blood mononuclear cells, obtained in the first trimester of pregnancy. The TCR comes from a female donor with multiple sclerosis, enrolled in a pregnancy study. This chain links TRBV4-1 with TRBJ2-5, with 8 bases matching TRBD1. The J call is in doubt because the DNA end fits TRBJ2-7 better. The CDR3 is CASSQDWLDRVSYEQYF. In DNA form, the CDR3 reads TGCGCCAGCAGCCAAGATTGGTTGGACAGGGTCTCCTACGAGCAGTACTTC.